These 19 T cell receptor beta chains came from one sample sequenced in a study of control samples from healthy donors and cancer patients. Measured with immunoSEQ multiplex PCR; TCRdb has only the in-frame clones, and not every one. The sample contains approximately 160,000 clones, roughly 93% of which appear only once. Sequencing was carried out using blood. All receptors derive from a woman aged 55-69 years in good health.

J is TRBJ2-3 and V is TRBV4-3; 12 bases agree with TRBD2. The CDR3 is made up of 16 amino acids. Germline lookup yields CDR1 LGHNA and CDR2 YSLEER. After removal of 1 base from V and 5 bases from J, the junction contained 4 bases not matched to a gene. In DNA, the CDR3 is TGCGCCAGCAGCCAAGCGACTAGCGGGGGAATAGATACGCAGTATTTT. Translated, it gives CASSQATSGGIDTQYF.

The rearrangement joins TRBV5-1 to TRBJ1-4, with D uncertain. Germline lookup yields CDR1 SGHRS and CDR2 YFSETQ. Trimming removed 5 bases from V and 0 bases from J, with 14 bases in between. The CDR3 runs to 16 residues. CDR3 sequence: CASRGGIFSTNEKLFF. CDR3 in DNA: TGCGCCAGCAGGGGAGGGATTTTTTCAACTAATGAAAAACTGTTTTTT.

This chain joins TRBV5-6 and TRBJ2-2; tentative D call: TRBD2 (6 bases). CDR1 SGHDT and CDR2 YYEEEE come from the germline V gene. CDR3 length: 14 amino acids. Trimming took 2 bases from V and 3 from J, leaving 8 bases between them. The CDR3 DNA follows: TGTGCCAGCAGCTTTACTAGCTACACCGGGGAGCTGTTTTTT. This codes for CASSFTSYTGELFF.

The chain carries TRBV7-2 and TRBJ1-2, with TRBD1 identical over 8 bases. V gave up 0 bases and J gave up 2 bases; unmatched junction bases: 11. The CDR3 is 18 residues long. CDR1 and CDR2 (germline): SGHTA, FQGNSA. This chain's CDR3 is CASSLAGGRGDRNYGYTF. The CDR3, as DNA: TGTGCCAGCAGCTTAGCAGGCGGAAGAGGGGACAGGAACTATGGCTACACCTTC. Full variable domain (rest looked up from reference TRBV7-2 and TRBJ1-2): GAGVSQSPSNKVTEKGKDVELRCDPISGHTALYWYRQSLGQGLEFLIYFQGNSAPDKSGLPSDRFSAERTGGSVSTLTIQRTQQEDSAVYLCASSLAGGRGDRNYGYTFGSGTRLTVV.

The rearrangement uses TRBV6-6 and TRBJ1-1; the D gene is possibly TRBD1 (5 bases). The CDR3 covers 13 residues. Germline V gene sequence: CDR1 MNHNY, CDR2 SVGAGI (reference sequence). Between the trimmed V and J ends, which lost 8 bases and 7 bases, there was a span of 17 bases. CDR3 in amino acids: CASQPPGSFEAFF. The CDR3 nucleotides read TGTGCCAGCCAGCCCCCAGGGAGTTTTGAAGCTTTCTTT.

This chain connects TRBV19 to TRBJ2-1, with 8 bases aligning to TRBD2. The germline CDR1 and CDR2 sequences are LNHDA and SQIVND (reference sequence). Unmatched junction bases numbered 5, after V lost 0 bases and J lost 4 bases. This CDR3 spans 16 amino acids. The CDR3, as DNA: TGTGCCAGTAGTATAGATGGGGGACTAGATTACAATGAGCAGTTCTTC. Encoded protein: CASSIDGGLDYNEQFF.

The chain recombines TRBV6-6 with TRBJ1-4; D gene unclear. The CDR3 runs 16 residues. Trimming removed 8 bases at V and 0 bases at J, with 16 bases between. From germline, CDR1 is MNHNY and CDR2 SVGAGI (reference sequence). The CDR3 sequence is CASCLDLGATNEKLFF. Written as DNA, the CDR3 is TGTGCCAGCTGCCTCGACCTGGGAGCAACTAATGAAAAACTGTTTTTT.

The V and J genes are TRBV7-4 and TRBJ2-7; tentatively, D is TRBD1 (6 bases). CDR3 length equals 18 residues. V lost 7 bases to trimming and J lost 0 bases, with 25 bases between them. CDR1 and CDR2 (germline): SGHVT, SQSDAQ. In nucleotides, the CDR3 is TGTGCCAGCAAGCTTAGGGGGATGAGGCAGGGTCGCTCCTACGAGCAGTACTTC. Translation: CASKLRGMRQGRSYEQYF.

DNA for the CDR3: TGTGCCAGCAGCTTGGTCCGAGGGCGGGGGCCGCAGTATTTT. This translates into CASSLVRGRGPQYF. The chain is built from TRBV11-2 and TRBJ2-3; perhaps TRBD2 as D (7 bases). CDR3 length equals 14 residues. Trimming cost V 3 bases and J 10 bases, with 17 bases left between them. The germline V gene encodes CDR1 SGHAT and CDR2 FQNNGV. Looking up the rest from reference TRBV11-2 and TRBJ2-3 gives the full variable domain: EAGVAQSPRYKIIEKRQSVAFWCNPISGHATLYWYQQILGQGPKLLIQFQNNGVVDDSQLPKDRFSAERLKGVDSTLKIQPAKLEDSAVYLCASSLVRGRGPQYFGPGTRLTVL.

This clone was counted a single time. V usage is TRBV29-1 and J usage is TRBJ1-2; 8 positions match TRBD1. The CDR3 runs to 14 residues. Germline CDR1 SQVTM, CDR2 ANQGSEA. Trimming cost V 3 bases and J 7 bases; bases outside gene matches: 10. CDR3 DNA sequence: TGCAGCGTTGACCCGGGACAGGTTGATCTTGGCTACACCTTC. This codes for CSVDPGQVDLGYTF.

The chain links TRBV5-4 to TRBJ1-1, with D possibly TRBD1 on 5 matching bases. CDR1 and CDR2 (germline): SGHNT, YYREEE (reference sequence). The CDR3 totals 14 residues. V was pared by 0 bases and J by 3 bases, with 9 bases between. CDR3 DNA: TGTGCCAGCAGCTTGGAGGCCAGGGACACTGAAGCTTTCTTT. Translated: CASSLEARDTEAFF. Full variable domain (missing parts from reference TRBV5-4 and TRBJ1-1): ETGVTQSPTHLIKTRGQQVTLRCSSQSGHNTVSWYQQALGQGPQFIFQYYREEENGRGNFPPRFSGLQFPNYSSELNVNALELDDSALYLCASSLEARDTEAFFGQGTRLTVV.

CDR3: CASSYLAGSSYNEQFF. CDR3 nucleotides: TGTGCCAGCAGCTACCTAGCGGGGAGCTCCTACAATGAGCAGTTCTTC. V is TRBV7-6 and J is TRBJ2-1, with 9 bases identical to TRBD2. The germline V gene has CDR1 SGHVS and CDR2 FNYEAQ. With 4 bases clipped from V and 0 bases from J, the junction kept 4 bases outside the gene matches. The CDR3 consists of 16 residues.

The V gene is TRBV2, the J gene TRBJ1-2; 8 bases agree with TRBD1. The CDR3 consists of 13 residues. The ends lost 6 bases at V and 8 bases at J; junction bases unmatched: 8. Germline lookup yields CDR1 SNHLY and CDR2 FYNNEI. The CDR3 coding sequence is TGTGCCAGCAGCCAGACAGGGGCGGGAGGCTACACCTTC. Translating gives CASSQTGAGGYTF. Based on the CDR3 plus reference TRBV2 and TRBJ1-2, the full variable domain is EPEVTQTPSHQVTQMGQEVILRCVPISNHLYFYWYRQILGQKVEFLVSFYNNEISEKSEIFDDQFSVERPDGSNFTLKIRSTKLEDSAMYFCASSQTGAGGYTFGSGTRLTVV.

The CDR3 spells CASSDRKGAGELFF. The CDR3 region has the DNA TGTGCCAGCAGCGACAGGAAGGGGGCCGGGGAGCTGTTTTTT. The rearrangement links TRBV5-4 to TRBJ2-2, with D perhaps matching TRBD1 (6 bases). CDR3 length: 14 residues. Germline V gives CDR1 SGHNT, CDR2 YYREEE (reference sequence). Trimming left V 4 bases short and J 6 bases short, with 13 bases between.

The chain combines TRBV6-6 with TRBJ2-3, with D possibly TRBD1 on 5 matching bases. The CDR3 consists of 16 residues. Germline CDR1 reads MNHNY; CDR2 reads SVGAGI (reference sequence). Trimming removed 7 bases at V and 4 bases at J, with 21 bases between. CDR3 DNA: TGTGCCAGCACCACCCGCCAGCAGGGCTCCGCAGATACGCAGTATTTT. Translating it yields CASTTRQQGSADTQYF.

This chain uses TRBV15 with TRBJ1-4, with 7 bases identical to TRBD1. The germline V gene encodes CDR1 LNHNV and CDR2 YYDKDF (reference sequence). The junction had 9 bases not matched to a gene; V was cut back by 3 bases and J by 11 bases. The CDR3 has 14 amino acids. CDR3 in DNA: TGTGCCACCAGCAGGGGACAGAAGTTTGGCAAACTGTTTTTT. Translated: CATSRGQKFGKLFF.

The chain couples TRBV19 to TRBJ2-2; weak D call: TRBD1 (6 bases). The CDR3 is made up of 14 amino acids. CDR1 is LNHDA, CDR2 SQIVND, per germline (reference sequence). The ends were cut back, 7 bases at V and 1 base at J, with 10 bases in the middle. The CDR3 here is CASIGQLNTGELFF. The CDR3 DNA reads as TGTGCCAGTATCGGACAGCTGAACACCGGGGAGCTGTTTTTT.

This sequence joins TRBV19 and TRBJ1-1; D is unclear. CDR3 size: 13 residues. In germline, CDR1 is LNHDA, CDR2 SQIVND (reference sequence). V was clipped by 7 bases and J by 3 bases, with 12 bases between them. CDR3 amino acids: CASKEAPDTEAFF. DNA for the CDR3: TGTGCCAGTAAAGAGGCGCCGGACACTGAAGCTTTCTTT.

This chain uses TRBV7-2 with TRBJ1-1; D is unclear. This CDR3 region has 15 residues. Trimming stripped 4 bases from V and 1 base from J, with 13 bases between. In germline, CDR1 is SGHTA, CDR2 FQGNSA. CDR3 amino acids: CASSSTGDRNTEAFF. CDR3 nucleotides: TGTGCCAGCAGCTCCACCGGGGATAGGAACACTGAAGCTTTCTTT.